This section outlines one TCR beta chain sequence together with its context. What it recognizes is unknown. TCRdb keeps only in-frame clones here, not all; method: immunoSEQ multiplex PCR. The data hold 150,000 to 200,000 clones, with just over 90% observed a single time. These data come from a study of T cell responses to AZD1222 COVID-19 vaccine. The germline gives CDR1 MNHEY, CDR2 SVGAGI. V was trimmed by 2 bases and J by 2 bases, leaving 7 bases between them. This CDR3 spans 13 amino acids. Findings and limits, study-wide: White British donors predominated, females outnumbered males, and clonal diversity was possibly underestimated. Among AZD1222 vaccinees, only six or seven were seropositive at baseline. Nearly half of unique spike-specific TCRs reportedly avoided B.1.351 and B.1.1.7 mutated regions. After two AZD1222 doses, spike-specific TCR breadth and depth rose versus day 0.

This TCR came from an adult who received the MenACWY meningococcal vaccine as a control. The material was peripheral blood, obtained 28 days after the second dose of the MenACWY control vaccine. The chain links TRBV6-5 to TRBJ2-7, with D perhaps assigned TRBD1 or TRBD2 (5 bases each). CDR3 amino acids: CASSYGGTYEQYF. The CDR3, as DNA: TGTGCCAGCAGTTACGGGGGTACCTACGAGCAGTACTTC.